This TCR beta chain was sequenced during a study of radiotherapy plus CTLA-4 blockade in lung cancer. The repertoire was sequenced with immunoSEQ multiplex PCR; TCRdb's copy has only in-frame clones and lacks some. The sample includes around 70,000 clones, around four fifths seen only once; the top ten take less than 5%. Study-wide results and caveats: Response, reportedly, was best predicted by interferon-beta along with early blood T cell clone dynamics.

V dropped 4 bases and J dropped 5 bases, with 17 bases sitting between them. The CDR3 has 16 residues. From germline, CDR1 is LGHNA and CDR2 YNFKEQ. A note on this clone: What it binds is unknown.

The V and J genes are TRBV4-2 and TRBJ1-4; no reliable D call. This receptor was taken from a human donor with non-small cell lung cancer who had a partial response to radiotherapy plus ipilimumab. Material: peripheral blood, obtained from a patient treated with radiotherapy plus ipilimumab. The CDR3 sequence is CASSPSPGSGNEKLFF. As DNA, the CDR3 is TGTGCCAGCAGCCCTAGCCCCGGGTCGGGCAATGAAAAACTGTTTTTT.